The 25 T cell receptor beta chains below were found in one sample sequenced in a study of CD8 T cells in Susac syndrome. Random hexamers served to reverse transcribe roughly 0.5 to 1 ug RNA. In TCRdb, the immunoSEQ multiplex PCR reads were re-called with MiXCR into one record per CDR3 protein. In the table there are around 50,000 distinct CDR3 sequences, 90% to 95% of which are singletons. The sequencing input was CD8+ T cells from PBMCs. Receptor source: a human donor in good health.

V gene TRBV3-1 combines with J gene TRBJ2-7, with 11 nucleotides matching TRBD2. Germline V gene lookup returns CDR1 LGHDT and CDR2 YNNKEL (reference sequence). The V and J ends lost 4 bases and 2 bases, in that order; junction bases with no gene match: 7. The CDR3 is 16 amino acids. The CDR3 bases are TGTGCCAGCAGCCCCCTACTAGCGGGAGAGGCCTACGAGCAGTACTTC. Translating gives CASSPLLAGEAYEQYF.

This clonotype was picked up one time. The chain has TRBV19 and TRBJ1-2; the match to TRBD1 covers 7 bases. After removal of 6 bases from V and 3 bases from J, the junction contained 7 bases not matched to a gene. CDR3 length equals 14 residues. CDR1 and CDR2 (germline): LNHDA, SQIVND (reference sequence). CDR3 protein: CASSWGQNDYGYTF. Here the CDR3 DNA reads TGTGCCAGTAGCTGGGGACAGAACGACTATGGCTACACCTTC. Full variable domain (missing parts from reference TRBV19 and TRBJ1-2): DGGITQSPKYLFRKEGQNVTLSCEQNLNHDAMYWYRQDPGQGLRLIYYSQIVNDFQKGDIAEGYSVSREKKESFPLTVTSAQKNPTAFYLCASSWGQNDYGYTFGSGTRLTVV.

The chain joins TRBV10-1 to TRBJ2-1; 10 bases line up with TRBD1. Germline CDR1 and CDR2: WNHNN and SYGVQD (reference sequence). The CDR3 runs to 13 residues. The ends lost 6 bases at V and 8 bases at J; junction bases unmatched: 4. The DNA for the CDR3 is TGCGCCAGCAGCGACAGGGGGCATGATGAGCAGTTCTTC. As protein: CASSDRGHDEQFF.

This sequence joins TRBV6-2 or TRBV6-3 and TRBJ1-4; no reliable D call. The CDR3 covers 13 residues. CDR1 is MNHEY, CDR2 SVGEGT, per germline. V lost 8 bases, J lost 13 bases, and 20 bases lay in between. CDR3 protein: CASGRFYGERLFF. CDR3 DNA sequence: TGTGCCAGCGGACGTTTTTACGGGGAACGACTGTTTTTT.

The J gene is TRBJ1-2, the V gene TRBV29-1, with D possibly TRBD1 on 6 matching bases. The CDR3 consists of 11 residues. Germline loops: CDR1 SQVTM, CDR2 ANQGSEA. The V gene lost 4 bases and the J gene lost 8 bases, with 11 bases spanning the gap. CDR3 in amino acids: CSVAGAEGYTF. The CDR3 DNA reads TGCAGCGTTGCGGGGGCAGAAGGCTACACCTTC.

The genes are TRBV29-1 and TRBJ2-2; tentative D call: TRBD1 (5 bases). Germline V gene data show CDR1 as SQVTM and CDR2 as ANQGSEA. V was shortened by 4 bases and J by 0 bases, with 9 bases between the two germline ends. The CDR3 consists of 14 residues. The CDR3 region is CSVGRQPNTGELFF. CDR3 bases: TGCAGCGTTGGTCGACAGCCGAACACCGGGGAGCTGTTTTTT.

The chain uses TRBV5-1 and TRBJ2-7, with TRBD2 identical over 8 bases. The germline V gene has CDR1 SGHRS and CDR2 YFSETQ. The CDR3 has 16 amino acids. Trimming at V came to 0 bases and at J to 4 bases, leaving 9 bases not matched to a gene. The CDR3 sequence: CASSLVGAGGQYEQYF. CDR3 sequence (DNA): TGCGCCAGCAGCTTGGTCGGGGCGGGAGGACAGTACGAGCAGTACTTC.

The chain joins TRBV10-3 to TRBJ1-2; 8 nucleotides match TRBD1. J gave up 6 bases and V 4 bases, and 16 bases lay outside the gene matches. CDR3 size: 17 residues. CDR1 is ENHRY, CDR2 SYGVKD, per germline. CDR3 region: CAISGANRDRWDDGYTF. The CDR3 coding sequence is TGTGCCATCAGTGGTGCGAACCGGGACAGGTGGGACGATGGCTACACCTTC.

As for this clonotype: The final CDR3 position lacks the conserved phenylalanine or tryptophan, pointing to a likely read error. The V call is TRBV20-1, the J call TRBJ2-3; either TRBD1 or TRBD2 may fit D (5 bases each). This CDR3 comprises 17 residues. Trimming stripped 3 bases from V and 2 bases from J, with 21 bases between. CDR1 is DFQATT and CDR2 is SNEGSKA in the germline V gene (reference sequence). The CDR3 bases are TGCAGTGCTAGCACTTTACCGGGACCCCTAGCCACAGATACGCAGTATATT. This sequence encodes CSASTLPGPLATDTQYI.

V gene TRBV20-1 combines with J gene TRBJ2-7; D might be TRBD1 (5 bases). Germline V gene sequence: CDR1 DFQATT, CDR2 SNEGSKA (reference sequence). V lost 2 bases and J 2 bases, leaving 13 bases between the germline ends. This CDR3 is built from 14 residues. The CDR3 sequence: CSARTLGRAYEQYF. CDR3 sequence (DNA): TGCAGTGCTAGAACATTGGGCAGGGCCTACGAGCAGTACTTC.

The chain joins TRBV19 to TRBJ2-7; maybe TRBD1 (7 bases). The CDR3 has 12 residues. Trimming shortened V by 6 bases and J by 4 bases, and 10 bases separated the two germline ends. Per the germline V gene, CDR1 is LNHDA and CDR2 is SQIVND (reference sequence). The CDR3 is CASSPGGYEQYF. The CDR3 DNA sequence: TGTGCCAGTAGCCCAGGGGGGTACGAGCAGTACTTC.

This clonotype is a singleton in its sample. The V gene is TRBV4-1, the J gene TRBJ2-1, with TRBD2 matching over 7 bases. CDR1 is MGHRA, CDR2 YSYEKL, per germline. The CDR3 extends over 17 amino acids. With 0 bases clipped from V and 4 bases from J, the junction kept 9 bases outside the gene matches. CDR3 sequence: CASSQDASGIPYNEQFF. The CDR3 DNA sequence: TGCGCCAGCAGCCAAGATGCTAGCGGTATCCCGTACAATGAGCAGTTCTTC.

Only one count was recorded for this clonotype. V is TRBV7-9 and J is TRBJ1-5; possible D gene TRBD1, 5 bases. V lost 6 bases, J lost 3 bases, and 6 bases lay in between. The CDR3 is 12 residues long. The V gene's germline CDR1 is SEHNR and CDR2 FQNEAQ (reference sequence). The CDR3 DNA reads as TGTGCCAGCAGGGGACCCAATCAGCCCCAGCATTTT. Its protein product is CASRGPNQPQHF.

This chain links TRBV4-1 with TRBJ2-2; either TRBD1 or TRBD2 may supply D (6 bases each). V was cut by 2 bases and J by 3 bases, with 10 bases left in between. This CDR3 is 15 amino acids long. CDR1 and CDR2 from the germline V gene are MGHRA and YSYEKL. The CDR3 sequence: CASSQRGRDTGELFF. CDR3 coding DNA: TGCGCCAGCAGCCAACGGGGGCGCGACACCGGGGAGCTGTTTTTT.

The chain employs TRBV7-6 and TRBJ1-2; tentatively, D is TRBD1 (6 bases). CDR3 length equals 13 residues. V was shortened by 1 base and J by 8 bases, with 11 bases between the two germline ends. Looked up from germline, CDR1 is SGHVS and CDR2 is FNYEAQ. CDR3 sequence reads: CASSLGWTAGYTF. DNA of the CDR3: TGTGCCAGCAGCTTAGGATGGACAGCGGGCTACACCTTC.

The chain employs TRBV19 and TRBJ2-3; TRBD1 might be the D (5 bases). Germline V CDR1 and CDR2: LNHDA, SQIVND (reference sequence). The CDR3 is 14 amino acids. V lost 7 bases and J lost 0, with 11 bases in between. The CDR3: CASMDIPSTDTQYF. The CDR3 DNA is TGTGCCAGTATGGACATTCCTAGCACAGATACGCAGTATTTT.

The CDR3 DNA follows: TGTGCCAGCAGCTTACCCGGGACAGGGTCTAGCTATGGCTACACCTTC. Protein product: CASSLPGTGSSYGYTF. The chain recombines TRBV7-2 with TRBJ1-2; 9 nucleotides match TRBD1. The V gene's germline CDR1 is SGHTA and CDR2 FQGNSA. This CDR3 has 16 residues. V lost 2 bases and J lost 4; bases outside the gene matches: 8.

V is TRBV7-9 and J is TRBJ2-1; D remains ambiguous. Germline lookup yields CDR1 SEHNR and CDR2 FQNEAQ (reference sequence). Trimming took 7 bases from V and 4 from J, leaving 20 bases between them. The CDR3 consists of 16 residues. CDR3 sequence (DNA): TGTGCCAGCATCCCCCTCGGCGGTTACGCGTACAATGAGCAGTTCTTC. This codes for CASIPLGGYAYNEQFF.

V is TRBV4-1 and J is TRBJ2-4, with D hard to call. Trimming left V 0 bases short and J 5 bases short, with 2 bases between. Germline V lookup: CDR1 MGHRA, CDR2 YSYEKL. The CDR3 sequence is 12 residues long. The CDR3 spells CASSQEENIQYF. CDR3 bases: TGCGCCAGCAGCCAAGAAGAAAACATTCAGTACTTC.

The rearrangement joins TRBV9 to TRBJ2-2; D uncertain. V was pared by 4 bases and J by 4 bases, with 11 bases between. The CDR3 has 14 residues. The V gene's germline CDR1 is SGDLS and CDR2 YYNGEE. CDR3 in amino acids: CASSPLEGTGELFF. In DNA form, the CDR3 reads TGTGCCAGCAGCCCCCTAGAAGGCACCGGGGAGCTGTTTTTT.

The chain is built from TRBV11-2 and TRBJ2-7; 8 positions match TRBD1. The V gene's germline CDR1 is SGHAT and CDR2 FQNNGV. Unmatched junction bases numbered 6, after V lost 1 base and J lost 7 bases. The CDR3 extends over 14 amino acids. The CDR3: CASSLAAGGREQYF. For the CDR3, the DNA is TGTGCCAGCAGCTTAGCCGCAGGGGGCCGAGAGCAGTACTTC.

The chain has TRBV6-5 and TRBJ2-1, with TRBD2 as a possible D gene (5 bases). The CDR3 sequence is 14 residues long. The germline V and J ends were trimmed by 6 bases and 8 bases, with 17 bases remaining between them. Looked up from germline, CDR1 is MNHEY and CDR2 is SVGAGI. Here the CDR3 reads CASRVRGSVYEQFF. DNA of the CDR3: TGTGCCAGCAGGGTAAGAGGGAGTGTCTATGAGCAGTTCTTC.

This rearrangement joins TRBV5-4 to TRBJ2-1; D call uncertain. The CDR3 is 18 amino acids. V dropped 1 base and J dropped 5 bases, with 22 bases sitting between them. CDR1 is SGHNT, CDR2 YYREEE, per germline (reference sequence). The CDR3 region has the DNA TGTGCCAGCAGCTTGTCGGGTTTGGCGTCGAAATACGACAATGAGCAGTTCTTC. Translating it yields CASSLSGLASKYDNEQFF.

The V call is TRBV9, the J call TRBJ1-1; D remains ambiguous. The CDR3 covers 13 residues. Germline V gene sequence: CDR1 SGDLS, CDR2 YYNGEE. V lost 0 bases and J lost 11, with 14 bases in between. The CDR3 coding sequence is TGTGCCAGCAGCGTAGACGTTAGGGAGGAGGCTTTCTTT. This codes for CASSVDVREEAFF.

This clonotype came up once. The genes are TRBV11-2 and TRBJ2-7, with TRBD1 as a possible D gene (5 bases). Deletions cut 0 bases from V and 3 bases from J, with 15 bases between. Per the germline V gene, CDR1 is SGHAT and CDR2 is FQNNGV. The CDR3 spans 16 residues. The CDR3, as DNA: TGTGCCAGCAGCTTAGATTCTAGGGGAATTAACTACGAGCAGTACTTC. This gives the protein CASSLDSRGINYEQYF. Full variable domain (remainder filled in from reference TRBV11-2 and TRBJ2-7): EAGVAQSPRYKIIEKRQSVAFWCNPISGHATLYWYQQILGQGPKLLIQFQNNGVVDDSQLPKDRFSAERLKGVDSTLKIQPAKLEDSAVYLCASSLDSRGINYEQYFGPGTRLTVT.